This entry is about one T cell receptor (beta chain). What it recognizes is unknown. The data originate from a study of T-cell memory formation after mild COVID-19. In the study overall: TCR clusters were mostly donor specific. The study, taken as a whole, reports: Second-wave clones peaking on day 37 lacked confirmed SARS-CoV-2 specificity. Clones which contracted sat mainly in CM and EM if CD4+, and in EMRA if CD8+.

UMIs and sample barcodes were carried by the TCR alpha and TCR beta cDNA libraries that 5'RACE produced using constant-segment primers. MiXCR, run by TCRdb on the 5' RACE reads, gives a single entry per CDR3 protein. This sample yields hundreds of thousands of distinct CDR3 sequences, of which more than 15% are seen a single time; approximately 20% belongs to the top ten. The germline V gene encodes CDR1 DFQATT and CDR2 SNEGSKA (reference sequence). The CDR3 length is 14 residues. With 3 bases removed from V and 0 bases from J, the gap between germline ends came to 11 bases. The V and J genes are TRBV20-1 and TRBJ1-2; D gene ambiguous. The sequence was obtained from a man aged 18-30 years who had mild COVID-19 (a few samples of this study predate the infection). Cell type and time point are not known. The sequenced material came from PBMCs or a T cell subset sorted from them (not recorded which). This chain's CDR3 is CSARARASNYGYTF. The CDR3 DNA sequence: TGCAGTGCTAGGGCAAGGGCGTCTAACTATGGCTACACCTTC.